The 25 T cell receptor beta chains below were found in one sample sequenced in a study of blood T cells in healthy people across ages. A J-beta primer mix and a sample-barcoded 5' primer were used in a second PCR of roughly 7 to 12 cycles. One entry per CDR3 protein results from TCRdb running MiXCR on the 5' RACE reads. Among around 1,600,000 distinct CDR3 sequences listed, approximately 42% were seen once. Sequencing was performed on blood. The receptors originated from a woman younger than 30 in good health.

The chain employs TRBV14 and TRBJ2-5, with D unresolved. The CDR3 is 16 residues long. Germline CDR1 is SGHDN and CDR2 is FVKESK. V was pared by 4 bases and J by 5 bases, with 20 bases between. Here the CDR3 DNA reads TGTGCCAGCAGCCCGCTGGGCGCGACCTCAAGGGAGACCCAGTACTTC. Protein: CASSPLGATSRETQYF.

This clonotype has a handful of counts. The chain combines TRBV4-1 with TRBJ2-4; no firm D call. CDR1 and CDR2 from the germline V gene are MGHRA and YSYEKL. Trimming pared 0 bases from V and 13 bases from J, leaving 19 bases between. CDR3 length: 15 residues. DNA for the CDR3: TGCGCCAGCAGCCAAGATGGGATTGTTCCTCAAGAGCAGTACTTC. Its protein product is CASSQDGIVPQEQYF.

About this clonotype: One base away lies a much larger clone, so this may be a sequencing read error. The CDR3 here is CSAGAGSSYNEQFF. CDR3 coding DNA: TGCAGTGCTGGTGCGGGGAGCTCCTACAATGAGCAGTTCTTC. This chain connects TRBV20-1 to TRBJ2-1, with D possibly matching TRBD2 (6 bases). This CDR3 is 14 amino acids long. V was clipped by 5 bases and J by 0 bases, with 11 bases between them. Germline V gene data show CDR1 as DFQATT and CDR2 as SNEGSKA (reference sequence).

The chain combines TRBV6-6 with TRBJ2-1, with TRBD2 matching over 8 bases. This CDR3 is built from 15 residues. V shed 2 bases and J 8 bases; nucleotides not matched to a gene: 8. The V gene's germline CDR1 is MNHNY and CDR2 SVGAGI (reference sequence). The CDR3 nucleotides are TGTGCCAGCAGTTACGCGGGTCGGGGGGGCGATGAGCAGTTCTTC. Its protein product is CASSYAGRGGDEQFF.

CDR3 coding DNA: TGTGCCAGCAGCGTAGTAGGGACCGAGTTAGCTGAGCAGTTCTTC. It translates to CASSVVGTELAEQFF. V is TRBV9 and J is TRBJ2-1; either TRBD1 or TRBD2 may fit D (5 bases each). V gave up 0 bases and J gave up 9 bases, with 16 bases separating them. Germline V gene lookup returns CDR1 SGDLS and CDR2 YYNGEE. This CDR3 comprises 15 residues.

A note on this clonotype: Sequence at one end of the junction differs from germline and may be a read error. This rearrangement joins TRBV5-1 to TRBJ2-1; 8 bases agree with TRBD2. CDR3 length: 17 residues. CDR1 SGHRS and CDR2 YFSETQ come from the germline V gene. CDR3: CVSSSSSGVGSYNEQFF. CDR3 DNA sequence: TGCGTCAGCAGCTCGAGTAGCGGGGTTGGGTCCTACAATGAGCAGTTCTTC.

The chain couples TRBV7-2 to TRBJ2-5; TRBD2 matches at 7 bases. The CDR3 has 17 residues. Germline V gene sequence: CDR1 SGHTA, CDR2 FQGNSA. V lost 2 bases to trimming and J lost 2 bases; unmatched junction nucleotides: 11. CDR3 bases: TGTGCCAGCAGCTTAAGGTGGGAGGGTGTTTGGCAAGAGACCCAGTACTTC. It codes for CASSLRWEGVWQETQYF.

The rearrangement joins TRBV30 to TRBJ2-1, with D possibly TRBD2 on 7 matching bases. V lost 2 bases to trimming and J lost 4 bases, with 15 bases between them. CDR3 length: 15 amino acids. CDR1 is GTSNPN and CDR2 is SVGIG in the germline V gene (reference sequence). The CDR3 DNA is TGTGCCTGGAGTCTGAGGGGGGGCCGTTACAATGAGCAGTTCTTC. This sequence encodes CAWSLRGGRYNEQFF.

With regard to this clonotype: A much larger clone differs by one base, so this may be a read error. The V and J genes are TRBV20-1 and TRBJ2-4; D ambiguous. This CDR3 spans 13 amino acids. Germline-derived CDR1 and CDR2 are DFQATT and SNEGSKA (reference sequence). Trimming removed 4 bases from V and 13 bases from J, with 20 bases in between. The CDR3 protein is CSAIASSYNEQYF. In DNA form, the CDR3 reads TGCAGTGCTATTGCGAGCTCCTACAATGAGCAGTACTTC.

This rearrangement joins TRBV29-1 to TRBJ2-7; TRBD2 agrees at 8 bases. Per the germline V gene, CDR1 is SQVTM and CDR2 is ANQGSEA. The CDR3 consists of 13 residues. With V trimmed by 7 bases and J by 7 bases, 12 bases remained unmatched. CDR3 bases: TGCAGCGGGAGCGGGAGAAAGGACAATGAGCAGTACTTC. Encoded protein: CSGSGRKDNEQYF.

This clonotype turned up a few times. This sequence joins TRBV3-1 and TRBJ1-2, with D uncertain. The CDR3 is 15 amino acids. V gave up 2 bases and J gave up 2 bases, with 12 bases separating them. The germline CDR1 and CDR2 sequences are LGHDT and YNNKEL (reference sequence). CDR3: CASSQFVRGNYGYTF. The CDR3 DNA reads TGTGCCAGCAGCCAATTCGTTCGGGGAAACTATGGCTACACCTTC.

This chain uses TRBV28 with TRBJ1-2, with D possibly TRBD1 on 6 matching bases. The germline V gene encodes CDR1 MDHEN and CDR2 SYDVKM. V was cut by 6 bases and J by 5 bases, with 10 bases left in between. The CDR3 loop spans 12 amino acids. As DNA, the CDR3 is TGTGCCAGCAGGGAGGGGGTGTATGGCTACACCTTC. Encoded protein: CASREGVYGYTF.

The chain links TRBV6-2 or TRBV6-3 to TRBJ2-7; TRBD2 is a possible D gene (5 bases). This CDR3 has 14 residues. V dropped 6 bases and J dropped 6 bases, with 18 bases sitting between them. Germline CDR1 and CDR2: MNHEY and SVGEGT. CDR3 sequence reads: CASRQDNSLAEQYF. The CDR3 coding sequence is TGTGCCAGCAGACAAGACAACTCCCTAGCCGAGCAGTACTTC.

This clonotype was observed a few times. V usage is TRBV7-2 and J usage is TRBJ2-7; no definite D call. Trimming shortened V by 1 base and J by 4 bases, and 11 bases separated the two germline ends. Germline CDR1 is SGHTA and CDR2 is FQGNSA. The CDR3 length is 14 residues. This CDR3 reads CASSLEGRIYEQYF. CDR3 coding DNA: TGTGCCAGCAGCTTAGAGGGCCGGATATACGAGCAGTACTTC.

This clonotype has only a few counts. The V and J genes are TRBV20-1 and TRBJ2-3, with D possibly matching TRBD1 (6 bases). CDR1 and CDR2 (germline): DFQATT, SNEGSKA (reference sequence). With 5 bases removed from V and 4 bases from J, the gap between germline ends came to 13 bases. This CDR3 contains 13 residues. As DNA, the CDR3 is TGCAGTGCTTTAGAACAGGGATCAGATACGCAGTATTTT. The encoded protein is CSALEQGSDTQYF.

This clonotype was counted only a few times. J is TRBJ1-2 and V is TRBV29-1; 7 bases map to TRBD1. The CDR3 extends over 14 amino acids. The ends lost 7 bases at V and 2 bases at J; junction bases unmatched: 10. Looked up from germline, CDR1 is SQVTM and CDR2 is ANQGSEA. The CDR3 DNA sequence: TGCAGCGCGGCCAAGGGGGCCGGAAACTATGGCTACACCTTC. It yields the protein CSAAKGAGNYGYTF.

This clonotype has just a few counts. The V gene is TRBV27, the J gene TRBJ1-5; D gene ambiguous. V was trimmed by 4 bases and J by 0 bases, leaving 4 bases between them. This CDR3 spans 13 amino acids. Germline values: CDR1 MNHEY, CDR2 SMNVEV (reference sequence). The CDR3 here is CASSWASNQPQHF. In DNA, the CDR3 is TGTGCCAGCAGTTGGGCTAGCAATCAGCCCCAGCATTTT.

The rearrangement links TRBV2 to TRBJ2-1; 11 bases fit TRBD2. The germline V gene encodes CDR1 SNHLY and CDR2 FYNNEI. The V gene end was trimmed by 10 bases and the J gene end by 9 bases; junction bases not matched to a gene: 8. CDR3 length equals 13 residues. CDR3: CAKTSGGWREQFF. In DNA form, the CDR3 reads TGTGCCAAAACTAGCGGGGGTTGGCGTGAGCAGTTCTTC.

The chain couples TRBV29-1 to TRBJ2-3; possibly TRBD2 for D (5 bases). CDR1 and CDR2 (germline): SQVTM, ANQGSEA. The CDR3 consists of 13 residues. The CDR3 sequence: CSGRGWFTDTQYF. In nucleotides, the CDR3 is TGCAGTGGCCGGGGTTGGTTCACAGATACGCAGTATTTT.

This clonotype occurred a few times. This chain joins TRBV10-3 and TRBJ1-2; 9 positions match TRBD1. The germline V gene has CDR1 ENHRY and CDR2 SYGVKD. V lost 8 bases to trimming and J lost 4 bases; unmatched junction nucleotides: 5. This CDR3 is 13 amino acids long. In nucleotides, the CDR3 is TGTGCCATCCTCCCGGGACAGGGCTATGGCTACACCTTC. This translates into CAILPGQGYGYTF.

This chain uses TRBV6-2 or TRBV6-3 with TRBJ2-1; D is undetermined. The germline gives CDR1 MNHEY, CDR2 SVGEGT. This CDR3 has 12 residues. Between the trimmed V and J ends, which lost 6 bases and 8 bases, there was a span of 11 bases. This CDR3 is CASRAQVHEQFF. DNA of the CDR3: TGTGCCAGCAGGGCCCAGGTACATGAGCAGTTCTTC.

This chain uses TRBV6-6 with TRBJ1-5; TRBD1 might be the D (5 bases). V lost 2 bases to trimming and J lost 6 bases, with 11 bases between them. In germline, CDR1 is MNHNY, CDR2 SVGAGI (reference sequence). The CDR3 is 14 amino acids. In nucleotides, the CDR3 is TGTGCCAGCAGTTACGCAGGGATCGGTCAGCCCCAGCATTTT. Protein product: CASSYAGIGQPQHF.

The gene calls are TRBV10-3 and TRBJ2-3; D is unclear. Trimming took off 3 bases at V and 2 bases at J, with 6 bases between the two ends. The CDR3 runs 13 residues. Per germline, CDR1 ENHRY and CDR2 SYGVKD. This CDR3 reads CAISDSNTDTQYF. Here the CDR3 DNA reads TGTGCCATCAGTGATTCGAACACAGATACGCAGTATTTT.

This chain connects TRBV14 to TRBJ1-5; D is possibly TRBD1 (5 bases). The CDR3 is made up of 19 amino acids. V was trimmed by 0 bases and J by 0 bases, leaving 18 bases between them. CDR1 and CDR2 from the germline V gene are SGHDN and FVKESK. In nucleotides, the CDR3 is TGTGCCAGCAGCCAAGATGAGTGGGACCCATTGCGTAGCAATCAGCCCCAGCATTTT. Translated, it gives CASSQDEWDPLRSNQPQHF.

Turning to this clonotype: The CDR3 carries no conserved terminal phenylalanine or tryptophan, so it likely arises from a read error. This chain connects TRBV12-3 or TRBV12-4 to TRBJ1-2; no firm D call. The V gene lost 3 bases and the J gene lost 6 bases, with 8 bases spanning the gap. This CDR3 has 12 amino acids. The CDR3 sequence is CASSLVAHGYTS. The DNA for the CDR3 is TGTGCCAGCAGTTTGGTGGCGCATGGCTACACCTCC.